This T cell receptor beta chain was profiled in a study of CD8+CD57+ T cells in acquired aplastic anemia. Broader study findings: With respect to CD8+ Simpson's diversity, patients and controls did not differ significantly.

Genomic DNA, the template, was used for profiling of the TCR beta VDJ and CDR3. TCRdb re-called the reads through MiXCR, storing one row per CDR3 protein. The sample includes 150,000 to 200,000 distinct CDR3 sequences, around 48% of them seen just once. Flow cytometry had shown expanded CD8+CD57+ cells in the patients chosen for sequencing. Diagnosis of severe acquired aplastic anemia applied to all patients. All patients were therapy-naive when blood was sampled. For this clonotype: The antigen is unknown.

With V trimmed by 6 bases and J by 2 bases, 4 bases remained unmatched. The CDR3 contains 13 residues. Germline V lookup: CDR1 SNHLY, CDR2 FYNNEI. Material for sequencing was sorted CD4+, CD8+, or CD8+CD57+ T cells (not recorded which) from PBMCs. The source is a human donor with aplastic anemia. The chain combines TRBV2 with TRBJ2-7; TRBD1 matches 7 bases. CDR3 loop: CASRGGQTYEQYF. The CDR3, as DNA: TGTGCCAGCAGAGGGGGACAGACCTACGAGCAGTACTTC.